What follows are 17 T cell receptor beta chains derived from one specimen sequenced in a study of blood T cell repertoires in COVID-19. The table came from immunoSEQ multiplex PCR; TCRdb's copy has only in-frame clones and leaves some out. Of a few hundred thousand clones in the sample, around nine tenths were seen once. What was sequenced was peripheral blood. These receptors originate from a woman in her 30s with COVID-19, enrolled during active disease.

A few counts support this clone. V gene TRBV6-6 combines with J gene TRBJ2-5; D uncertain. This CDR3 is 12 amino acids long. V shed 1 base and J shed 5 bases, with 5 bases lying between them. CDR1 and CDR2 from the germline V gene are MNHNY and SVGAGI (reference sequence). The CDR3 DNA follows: TGTGCCAGCAGTTACTTCTCGGAGACCCAGTACTTC. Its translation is CASSYFSETQYF.

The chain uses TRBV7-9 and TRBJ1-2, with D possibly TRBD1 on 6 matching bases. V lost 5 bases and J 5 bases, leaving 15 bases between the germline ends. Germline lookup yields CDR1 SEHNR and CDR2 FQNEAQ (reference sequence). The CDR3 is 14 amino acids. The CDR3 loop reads CASSSQGTLYGYTF. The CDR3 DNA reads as TGTGCCAGCAGCAGTCAGGGGACCCTGTATGGCTACACCTTC.

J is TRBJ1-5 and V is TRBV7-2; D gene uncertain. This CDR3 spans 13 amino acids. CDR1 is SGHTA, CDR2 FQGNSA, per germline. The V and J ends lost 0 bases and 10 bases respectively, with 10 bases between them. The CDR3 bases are TGTGCCAGCAGCTTAGCGCGGAGGTACCCCCAGCATTTT. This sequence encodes CASSLARRYPQHF. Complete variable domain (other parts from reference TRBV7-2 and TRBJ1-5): GAGVSQSPSNKVTEKGKDVELRCDPISGHTALYWYRQSLGQGLEFLIYFQGNSAPDKSGLPSDRFSAERTGGSVSTLTIQRTQQEDSAVYLCASSLARRYPQHFGDGTRLSIL.

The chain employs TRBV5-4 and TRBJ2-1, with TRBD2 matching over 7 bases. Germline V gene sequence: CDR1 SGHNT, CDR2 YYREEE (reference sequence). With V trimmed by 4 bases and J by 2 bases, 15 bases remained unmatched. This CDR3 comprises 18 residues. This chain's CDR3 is CASSPRARGTDTYNEQFF. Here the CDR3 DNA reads TGTGCCAGCAGCCCACGGGCGCGGGGGACGGACACCTACAATGAGCAGTTCTTC.

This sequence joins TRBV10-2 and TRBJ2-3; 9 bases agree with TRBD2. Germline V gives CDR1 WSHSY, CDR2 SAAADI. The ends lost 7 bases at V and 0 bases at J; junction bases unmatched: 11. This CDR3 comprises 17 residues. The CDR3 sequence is CASTGGGAYFSTDTQYF. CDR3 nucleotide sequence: TGCGCCAGCACGGGCGGGGGGGCCTACTTTAGCACAGATACGCAGTATTTT.

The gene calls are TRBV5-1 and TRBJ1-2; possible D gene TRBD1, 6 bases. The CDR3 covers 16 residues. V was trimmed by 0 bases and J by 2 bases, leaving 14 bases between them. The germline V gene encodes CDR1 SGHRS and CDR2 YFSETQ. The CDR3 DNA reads TGCGCCAGCAGCTTGGCCGAATACAGGGACAACTATGGCTACACCTTC. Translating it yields CASSLAEYRDNYGYTF.

The CDR3 loop reads CASSPTGGGVEGTQYF. DNA of the CDR3: TGTGCCAGCAGCCCTACGGGTGGCGGGGTGGAGGGGACCCAGTACTTC. The chain carries TRBV28 and TRBJ2-5; a possible D gene is TRBD2 (6 bases). CDR1 MDHEN and CDR2 SYDVKM come from the germline V gene. Trimming cost V 6 bases and J 7 bases, with 24 bases left between them. CDR3 size: 16 residues.

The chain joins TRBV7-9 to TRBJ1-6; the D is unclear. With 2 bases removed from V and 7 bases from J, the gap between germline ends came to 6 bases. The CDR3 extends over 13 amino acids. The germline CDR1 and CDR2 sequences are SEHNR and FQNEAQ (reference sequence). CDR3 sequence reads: CASSLQRNSPLHF. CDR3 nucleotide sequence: TGTGCCAGCAGCTTACAGAGGAATTCACCCCTCCACTTT.

CDR3 sequence reads: CASTNAGADEQFF. The CDR3 coding sequence is TGTGCCAGCACCAACGCGGGGGCGGATGAGCAGTTCTTC. The chain links TRBV6-5 to TRBJ2-1, with a weak D call TRBD2 (7 bases). The CDR3 loop spans 13 amino acids. Germline V gene data show CDR1 as MNHEY and CDR2 as SVGAGI. Trimming took off 7 bases at V and 8 bases at J, with 15 bases between the two ends.

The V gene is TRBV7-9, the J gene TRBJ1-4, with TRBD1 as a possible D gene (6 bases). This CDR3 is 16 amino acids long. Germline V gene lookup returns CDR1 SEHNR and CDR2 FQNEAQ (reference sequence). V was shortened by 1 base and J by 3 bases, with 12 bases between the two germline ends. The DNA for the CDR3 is TGTGCCAGCAGCTTAGATTTCCAGGGGTCTAATGAAAAACTGTTTTTT. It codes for CASSLDFQGSNEKLFF. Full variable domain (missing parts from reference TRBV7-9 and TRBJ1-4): DTGVSQNPRHKITKRGQNVTFRCDPISEHNRLYWYRQTLGQGPEFLTYFQNEAQLEKSRLLSDRFSAERPKGSFSTLEIQRTEQGDSAMYLCASSLDFQGSNEKLFFGSGTQLSVL.

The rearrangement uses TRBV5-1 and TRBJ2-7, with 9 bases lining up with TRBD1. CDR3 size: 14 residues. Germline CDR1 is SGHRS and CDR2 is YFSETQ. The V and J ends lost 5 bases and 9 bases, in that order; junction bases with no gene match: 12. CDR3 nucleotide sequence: TGCGCCAGCAGTTATGGGGACAGGGTCGTCGCGCAGTACTTC. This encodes CASSYGDRVVAQYF.

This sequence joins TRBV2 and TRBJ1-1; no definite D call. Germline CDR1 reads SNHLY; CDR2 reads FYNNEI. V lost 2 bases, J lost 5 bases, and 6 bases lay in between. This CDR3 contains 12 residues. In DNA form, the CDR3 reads TGTGCCAGCAGTGAATCCGAGACTGAAGCTTTCTTT. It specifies CASSESETEAFF.

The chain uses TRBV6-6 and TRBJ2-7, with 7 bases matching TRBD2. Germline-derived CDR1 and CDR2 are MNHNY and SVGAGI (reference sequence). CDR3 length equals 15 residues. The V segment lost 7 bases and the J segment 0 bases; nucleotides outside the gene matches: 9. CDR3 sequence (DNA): TGTGCCAGCACAGCGCGCGGGGGTAGCTCCTACGAGCAGTACTTC. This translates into CASTARGGSSYEQYF.

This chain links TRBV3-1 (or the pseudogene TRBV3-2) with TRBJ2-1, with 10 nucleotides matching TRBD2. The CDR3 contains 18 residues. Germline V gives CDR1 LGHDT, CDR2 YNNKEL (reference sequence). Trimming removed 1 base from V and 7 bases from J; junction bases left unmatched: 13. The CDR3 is CASSQALRSGGARNEQFF. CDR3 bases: TGTGCCAGCAGCCAAGCCTTGCGGAGCGGGGGGGCTAGAAATGAGCAGTTCTTC.

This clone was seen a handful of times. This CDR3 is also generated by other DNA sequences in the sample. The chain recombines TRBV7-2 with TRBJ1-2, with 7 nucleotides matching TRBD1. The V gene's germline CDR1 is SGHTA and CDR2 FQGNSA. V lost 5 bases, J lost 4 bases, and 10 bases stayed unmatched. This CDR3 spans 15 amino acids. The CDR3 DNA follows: TGTGCCAGCAGCCCCCGGACAGGTGGGCGCTATGGCTACACCTTC. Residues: CASSPRTGGRYGYTF.

The CDR3 sequence is CASSNLWEARYGYTF. The CDR3 region has the DNA TGTGCCAGCAGCAACCTATGGGAGGCGCGGTATGGCTACACCTTC. V is TRBV7-9 and J is TRBJ1-2; the D is unclear. The CDR3 is made up of 15 amino acids. V lost 5 bases to trimming and J lost 5 bases, with 18 bases between them. Germline loops: CDR1 SEHNR, CDR2 FQNEAQ (reference sequence).

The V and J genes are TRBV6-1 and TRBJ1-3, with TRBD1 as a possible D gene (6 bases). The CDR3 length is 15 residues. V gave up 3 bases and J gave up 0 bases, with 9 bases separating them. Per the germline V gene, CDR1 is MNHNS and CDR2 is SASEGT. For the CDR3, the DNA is TGTGCCAGCAGTGATCAGGGGAGCTCTGGAAACACCATATATTTT. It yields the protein CASSDQGSSGNTIYF.